This TCR beta chain is drawn from a study of blood T cells in healthy people across ages. General study results and limits: Whereas aged donors had fewer naive CD4+ cells, long-lived donors had more of them and higher diversity.

A second PCR of 7 to 11 cycles used a sample-barcoded 5' primer and a J-beta primer mix. Each cDNA molecule was tagged by a template-switch adaptor with 12 random nucleotides. TCRdb recomputed calls from the 5' RACE reads with MiXCR, one row per CDR3 protein. This table has some 900,000 distinct CDR3 sequences, 48% appearing once. No fewer than 6 micrograms of total RNA were isolated from every sample. At least ten counts were recorded for this clonotype. Its target is unknown. Sample: blood. The TCR was taken from a man aged 25-45 years in good health.

CDR3 sequence (DNA): TGTGCCAGCAGTTTTGGGCAGGGGAGCTATGGCTACACCTTC. Its protein product is CASSFGQGSYGYTF. The J gene is TRBJ1-2, the V gene TRBV28; D may be TRBD1 (6 bases). Germline V gene sequence: CDR1 MDHEN, CDR2 SYDVKM. Trimming left V 3 bases short and J 4 bases short, with 12 bases between. The CDR3 runs to 14 residues.